The 18 T cell receptor beta chains given below trace back to one sample, sequenced in a study of blood T cells in healthy people across ages. Then a second PCR, running about 6 to 12 cycles, was carried out with a sample-barcoded 5' primer and a J-beta primer mix. Each CDR3 protein is one row after TCRdb ran MiXCR on the 5' RACE reads. Counted here are 1.5 million to 2 million distinct CDR3 sequences, roughly 49% occurring once; the ten biggest clones make up more than 2%. Sample: blood. The receptor set was obtained from a woman between 40 and 55 years old in good health.

This clonotype showed up many times. The chain couples TRBV7-2 to TRBJ2-7, with a weak D call TRBD1 (5 bases). The CDR3 loop spans 14 amino acids. CDR1 is SGHTA and CDR2 is FQGNSA in the germline V gene. Trimming removed 4 bases from V and 0 bases from J, with 10 bases in between. This CDR3 is CASSWGHSSYEQYF. The CDR3 nucleotides are TGTGCCAGCAGCTGGGGCCACAGCTCCTACGAGCAGTACTTC.

This rearrangement joins TRBV29-1 to TRBJ2-3; 7 nucleotides match TRBD1. This CDR3 region has 12 residues. Germline CDR1 and CDR2: SQVTM and ANQGSEA. CDR3 region: CRLGQNTDTQYF. In DNA form, the CDR3 reads TGCCGCTTGGGACAGAACACAGATACGCAGTATTTT.

The rearrangement links TRBV10-2 to TRBJ1-2; 10 bases line up with TRBD1. Germline CDR1 is WSHSY and CDR2 is SAAADI. V trimming: 0 bases; J trimming: 8 bases; junction bases outside the gene matches: 3. There are 14 residues in the CDR3. The CDR3 loop is CASSESGTGVGYTF. Written as DNA, the CDR3 is TGCGCCAGCAGTGAGTCGGGGACAGGGGTCGGCTACACCTTC.

This chain uses TRBV28 with TRBJ2-1; 8 bases match TRBD2. The V gene end was trimmed by 3 bases and the J gene end by 10 bases; junction bases not matched to a gene: 14. The CDR3 runs to 16 residues. Germline values: CDR1 MDHEN, CDR2 SYDVKM. DNA of the CDR3: TGTGCCAGCAGTTTCGGGGGGGCTAGCTTTTTCGACGAGCAGTTCTTC. Translated: CASSFGGASFFDEQFF.

DNA for the CDR3: TGTGCCAGCAGCTTAGGTCAGGGGCCCCCTCAAGAGACCCAGTACTTC. Residues: CASSLGQGPPQETQYF. V usage is TRBV7-2 and J usage is TRBJ2-5, with D possibly matching TRBD1 (6 bases). CDR3 length: 16 residues. Trimming pared 1 base from V and 2 bases from J, leaving 14 bases between. CDR1 and CDR2 (germline): SGHTA, FQGNSA.

The V call is TRBV12-3 or TRBV12-4, the J call TRBJ2-5; D remains ambiguous. The CDR3 length is 14 residues. Trimming left V 3 bases short and J 1 base short, with 9 bases between. This CDR3 reads CASSFHHSQETQYF. CDR3 coding DNA: TGTGCCAGCAGTTTTCATCACAGCCAAGAGACCCAGTACTTC.

J is TRBJ2-5 and V is TRBV4-1; 10 bases fit TRBD1. This CDR3 has 16 residues. CDR1 MGHRA and CDR2 YSYEKL come from the germline V gene. Trimming at V came to 4 bases and at J to 2 bases, leaving 7 bases not matched to a gene. This CDR3 is CASSRGGTGVQETQYF. DNA of the CDR3: TGCGCCAGCAGCCGAGGGGGGACAGGGGTTCAAGAGACCCAGTACTTC.

As concerns this clonotype: The junction does not match germline at one end; this may be a read error. The V gene is TRBV28, the J gene TRBJ2-5; the match to TRBD2 covers 11 bases. The CDR3 is 14 residues long. The germline V gene has CDR1 MDHEN and CDR2 SYDVKM. The CDR3 nucleotides read TGTGCCTGCAGTTTAGCGGGGGGGCCCAAGACCCAGTACTTC. Protein sequence: CACSLAGGPKTQYF.

J is TRBJ1-4 and V is TRBV4-3; TRBD1 is a possible D gene (6 bases). The germline V gene encodes CDR1 LGHNA and CDR2 YSLEER. The ends were cut back, 6 bases at V and 8 bases at J, with 22 bases in the middle. The CDR3 sequence is 16 residues long. The CDR3, as DNA: TGCGCCAGCAGGCCAAGTGGTCAGGGGTTAGGAGAAAAACTGTTTTTT. Residues: CASRPSGQGLGEKLFF.

The J gene is TRBJ2-5, the V gene TRBV6-2 or TRBV6-3; 7 positions match TRBD1. The assigned J gene may be wrong: the sequence end matches TRBJ2-7 better. The CDR3 is 13 residues long. Per the germline V gene, CDR1 is MNHEY and CDR2 is SVGEGT. CDR3 loop: CASNSGTAYEQYF. The CDR3 nucleotides read TGTGCCAGCAACTCCGGGACAGCATACGAGCAGTACTTC.

This rearrangement joins TRBV5-1 to TRBJ2-1; D is possibly TRBD1 (6 bases). CDR1 and CDR2 (germline): SGHRS, YFSETQ. Trimming took off 6 bases at V and 7 bases at J, with 14 bases between the two ends. The length of the CDR3 is 13 residues. The CDR3 loop reads CASTKTGGNEQFF. The CDR3 region has the DNA TGCGCCAGCACAAAGACAGGTGGGAATGAGCAGTTCTTC.

This clonotype was seen only a few times. The rearrangement links TRBV9 to TRBJ2-7; TRBD1 aligns across 7 bases. Germline lookup yields CDR1 SGDLS and CDR2 YYNGEE. V trimming: 4 bases; J trimming: 2 bases; junction bases outside the gene matches: 9. This CDR3 contains 15 residues. The CDR3 bases are TGTGCCAGCAGCCCCCGGACAGGCGAGCCCTACGAGCAGTACTTC. It specifies CASSPRTGEPYEQYF.

The chain joins TRBV6-2 or TRBV6-3 to TRBJ2-3; 9 bases align to TRBD1. V lost 6 bases, J lost 5 bases, and 6 bases stayed unmatched. Germline V gives CDR1 MNHEY, CDR2 SVGEGT. The CDR3 runs 14 residues. The CDR3 DNA is TGTGCCAGCAGACACAGGGGGCTTGGAGATACGCAGTATTTT. Its protein product is CASRHRGLGDTQYF.

This clonotype was counted only a few times. This chain uses TRBV6-2 or TRBV6-3 with TRBJ2-5, with 7 bases fitting TRBD2. V gave up 7 bases and J gave up 3 bases; unmatched junction bases: 17. Germline values: CDR1 MNHEY, CDR2 SVGEGT. This CDR3 has 17 residues. The CDR3 sequence is CASTRLFSASGKETQYF. Here the CDR3 DNA reads TGTGCCAGCACCCGGCTTTTTTCGGCTAGCGGAAAAGAGACCCAGTACTTC.

This clonotype has only a few counts. This chain uses TRBV4-2 with TRBJ2-5; 10 nucleotides line up with TRBD2. Germline lookup yields CDR1 LGHNA and CDR2 YNFKEQ. The CDR3 consists of 16 residues. Trimming took 3 bases from V and 2 from J; bases not matched to a gene: 6. The CDR3 bases are TGTGCCAGCAGCCAGCCTTTAGCGGGGGGACAAGAGACCCAGTACTTC. Residues: CASSQPLAGGQETQYF.

The V gene is TRBV5-1, the J gene TRBJ2-3; D gene unclear. Germline assignment: CDR1 SGHRS and CDR2 YFSETQ. Trimming took 4 bases from V and 3 from J, leaving 9 bases between them. The CDR3 is 13 amino acids. CDR3 sequence reads: CASSPQWTDTQYF. The CDR3 DNA reads TGCGCCAGCAGCCCCCAGTGGACAGATACGCAGTATTTT.

In this sample, this clonotype turned up a few times. The chain couples TRBV20-1 to TRBJ2-3; 8 bases agree with TRBD2. CDR3 size: 14 residues. Per germline, CDR1 DFQATT and CDR2 SNEGSKA (reference sequence). The CDR3 DNA sequence: TGCAGCTTGGGACTAGGGTCTGGCACAGATACGCAGTATTTT. Its protein product is CSLGLGSGTDTQYF.

This chain uses TRBV28 with TRBJ2-1, with D possibly being TRBD2 (5 bases). The CDR3 has 14 amino acids. The germline CDR1 and CDR2 sequences are MDHEN and SYDVKM. Trimming shortened V by 5 bases and J by 10 bases, and 18 bases separated the two germline ends. CDR3 coding DNA: TGTGCCAGCAGTACGAGGGCAGGCCTTAAGGAGCAGTTCTTC. Protein product: CASSTRAGLKEQFF.